This T cell receptor (beta chain) was recovered during a study of memory CD4+ T cells and cytomegalovirus serostatus (dated by TCRdb to 2018 to 2020). Regarding the complete study: The cohort included around 33 healthy adults from Belgium, of whom 9 were CMV seropositive and 24 were CMV seronegative. To replicate a published TCR-based CMV serostatus classifier, the researchers sequenced the CD4+ memory TCRbeta repertoires of a Belgian cohort whose cytomegalovirus serostatus was known.

What the research found in general, with its limitations: Among the roughly 160 previously reported CMV-associated TCRbeta sequences, 67 showed up in the CD4+ memory repertoires, with each one found in between one and five individuals. A median bootstrapped AUC of roughly 0.94 with a 95% CI of 0.76-1.00 was achieved on the Belgian cohort by the original-framework classifier. For CMV serostatus prediction, a median bootstrapped AUC of approximately 0.95 was reached with the original framework, and a median bootstrapped AUC of around 0.9 was reached with a US-trained random forest. Only CD4+CD45RO+ memory cells were sequenced, unlike the original study, which covered naive and memory CD4+ and CD8+ populations. The results were interpreted as suggesting that the CMV-associated TCR signature is mostly present in the CD4+ memory repertoire.

The Quick-DNA Microprep Kit was used to extract genomic DNA from the sorted cells. Amplification of TCRbeta DNA was done with the immunoSEQ hsTCRbeta kit, following the protocol from the manufacturer. TCRbeta libraries were sequenced on an Illumina MiSeq instrument. In the paper's pipeline: Once out-of-frame sequences had been removed, 2,200,000 or so distinct TCRbeta sequences were left, which works out to an average of about 67,000 per individual. Each individual was scored by the count of about 150 previously reported CMV-associated TCRbeta sequences and the total productive distinct TCRbeta count. A beta-binomial model was reimplemented in Python, and random forests from scikit-learn, run with default parameters, were trained on data from the US cohort. On the Belgian cohort, classifier performance was reported as the median AUC, along with percentile confidence intervals, across 10,000 bootstrap iterations. Here the immuneACCESS table is served through TCRdb, limited to in-frame sequences with V and J called. Missing clones are a known gap in these copies; in checked studies unresolved V genes cover under half, and the rest lacks a known reason. Clone size and V and J calls were adopted from that table, with D and trimming inferred from the DNA. This sample comprises some 49,000 clones, around 80% of them detected only once. The top ten constitute 0.75% to 1% of the sample.

This clone was observed a few times. It lacks a known antigen. Per-base quality was not reported, and no clone a single base away is much larger than it. The CDR3 starts with the cysteine, ends with the phenylalanine, and has 15 residues. Just CDR3 DNA is preserved here, 45 bases in frame from base 1. Ends trimmed: V by 4 bases, J by 2 bases; bases unmatched to a gene: 0. From a lookup of the germline V gene, CDR1 and CDR2 are SNHLY and FYNNEI. A FACSAria II was used to sort memory CD4+ T cells, defined as single viable CD3+CD4+CD8-CD45RO+ cells. CMV serostatus was determined using a Roche Elecsys assay that detects serum IgG against CMV pp150, pp28, p38 and p52. After the samples were thawed, total CD4+ T cells were enriched through positive selection using CD4 magnetic microbeads. Samples originated from another study that specifically interrogated the CD4+ T cell memory repertoire. Peripheral blood mononuclear cells were isolated and cryopreserved following standard operating procedures; serum was stored at -80 °C. The staining used CD3-PerCP (BW264/56), CD4-APC (RPA-T4), CD45RO-PE (UCHT1) and CD8-Pacific Orange (3B5) antibodies, and Sytox blue was used to exclude non-viable cells.

The receptor chain draws on TRBV2 and TRBJ2-5, and 14 bases in between align with TRBD2. Sequenced input: memory CD4+ T cells from blood. The clonotype was recovered from an adult in good health and CMV-seronegative. The CDR3 reads as follows: CASSGLAGGQETQYF. The bases are TGTGCCAGCAGTGGACTAGCGGGGGGGCAAGAGACCCAGTACTTC.